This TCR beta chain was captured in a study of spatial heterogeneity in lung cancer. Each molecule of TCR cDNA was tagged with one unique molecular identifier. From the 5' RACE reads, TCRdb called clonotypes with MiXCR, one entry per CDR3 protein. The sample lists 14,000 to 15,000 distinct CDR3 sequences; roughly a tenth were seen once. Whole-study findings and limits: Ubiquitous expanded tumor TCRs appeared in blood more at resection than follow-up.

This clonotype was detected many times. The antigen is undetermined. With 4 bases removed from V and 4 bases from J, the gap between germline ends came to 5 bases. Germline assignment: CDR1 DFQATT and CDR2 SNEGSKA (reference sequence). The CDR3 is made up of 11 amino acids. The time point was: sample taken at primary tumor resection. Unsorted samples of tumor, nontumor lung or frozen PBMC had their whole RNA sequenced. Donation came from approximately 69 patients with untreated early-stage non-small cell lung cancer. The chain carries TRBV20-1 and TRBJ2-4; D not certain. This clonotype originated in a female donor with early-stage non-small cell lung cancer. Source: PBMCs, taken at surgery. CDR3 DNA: TGCAGTGCTATATCTAAAAACATTCAGTACTTC. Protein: CSAISKNIQYF.